The clone carrying this T cell receptor beta chain was seen at least ten times. As yet, its antigen is unknown. Looked up from germline, CDR1 is DFQATT and CDR2 is SNEGSKA (reference sequence). This CDR3 is 15 amino acids long. After removal of 7 bases from V and 6 bases from J, the junction contained 13 bases not matched to a gene. The sample is drawn from a study of T cells in Graves' hyperthyroidism and ophthalmopathy. General study findings and limits: A model built on 13 V-J features separated ophthalmopathy from stable hyperthyroidism.

Amplified TCR beta CDR3 regions came from RNA transcripts. First-round RT-PCR targeting the TCR CDR3 was performed with the HTBI primer set. TCRdb redid the calling of the multiplex PCR reads with MiXCR, one entry per CDR3 protein. The sample consists of around 690,000 distinct CDR3 sequences, 20% of them appearing once. The chain recombines TRBV20-1 with TRBJ2-3; 10 bases agree with TRBD2. The sequencing input was blood. This clonotype was obtained from a man aged 30-40 years with Graves' ophthalmopathy. CDR3 region: CSVDPSSGRRDTQYF. CDR3 DNA: TGCAGTGTTGACCCTTCTAGCGGGAGAAGGGATACGCAGTATTTT.